The T cell receptor (beta chain) under discussion was sequenced for a study of T cell repertoires in cytomegalovirus infection. This clonotype has a count of ten or more. CDR3 length: 13 residues. The V and J ends lost 5 bases and 9 bases, in that order; junction bases with no gene match: 6. CDR1 and CDR2 (germline): SNHLY, FYNNEI. From the reads, TCRdb called clonotypes with MiXCR, one entry per CDR3 protein. This sample has under 150,000 distinct CDR3 sequences, with roughly 9% found just once. What was sequenced was PBMCs. This sequence originates from a human donor in good health (CMV status not recorded). Some clones in this sample may be carry-over from other donors' samples. The V and J genes are TRBV2 and TRBJ2-1; 8 positions agree with TRBD1. The CDR3 reads CASSPAQGGEQFF. The CDR3 nucleotides read TGTGCCAGCAGTCCGGCACAGGGGGGTGAGCAGTTCTTC.